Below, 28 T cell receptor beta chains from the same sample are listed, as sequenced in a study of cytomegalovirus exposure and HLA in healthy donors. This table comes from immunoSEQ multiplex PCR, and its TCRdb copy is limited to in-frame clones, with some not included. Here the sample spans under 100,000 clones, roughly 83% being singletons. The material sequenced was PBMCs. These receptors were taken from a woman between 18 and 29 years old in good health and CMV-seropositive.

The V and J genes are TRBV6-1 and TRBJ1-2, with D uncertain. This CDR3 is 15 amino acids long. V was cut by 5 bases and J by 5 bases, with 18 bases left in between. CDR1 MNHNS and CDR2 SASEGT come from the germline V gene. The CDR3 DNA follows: TGTGCCAGCAGTCCCGACGGACGGGAACTATATGGCTACACCTTC. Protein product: CASSPDGRELYGYTF.

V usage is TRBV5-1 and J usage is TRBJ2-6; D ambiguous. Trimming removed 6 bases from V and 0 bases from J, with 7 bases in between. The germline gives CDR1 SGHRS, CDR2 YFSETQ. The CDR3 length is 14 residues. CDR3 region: CASTVLSGANVLTF. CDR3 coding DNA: TGCGCCAGCACAGTTCTCTCTGGGGCCAACGTCCTGACTTTC.

CDR3 sequence: CASSWDTSYGYTF. As DNA, the CDR3 is TGCGCCAGCAGCTGGGACACATCCTATGGCTACACCTTC. V and J are TRBV5-1 and TRBJ1-2; weak D call: TRBD1 (6 bases). This CDR3 region has 13 residues. Per the germline V gene, CDR1 is SGHRS and CDR2 is YFSETQ. V was shortened by 3 bases and J by 4 bases, with 10 bases between the two germline ends.

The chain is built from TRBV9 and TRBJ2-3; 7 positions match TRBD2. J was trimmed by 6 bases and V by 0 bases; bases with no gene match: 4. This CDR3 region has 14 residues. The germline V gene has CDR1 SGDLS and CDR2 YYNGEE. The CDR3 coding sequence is TGTGCCAGCAGCGTAGGCGGGAGCGGGGATACGCAGTATTTT. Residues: CASSVGGSGDTQYF. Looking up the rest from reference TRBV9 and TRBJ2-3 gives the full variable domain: DSGVTQTPKHLITATGQRVTLRCSPRSGDLSVYWYQQSLDQGLQFLIQYYNGEERAKGNILERFSAQQFPDLHSELNLSSLELGDSALYFCASSVGGSGDTQYFGPGTRLTVL.

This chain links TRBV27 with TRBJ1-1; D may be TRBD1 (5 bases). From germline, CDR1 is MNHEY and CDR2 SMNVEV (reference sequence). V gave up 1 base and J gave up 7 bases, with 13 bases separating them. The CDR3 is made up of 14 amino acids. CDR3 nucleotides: TGTGCCAGCAGTTTATACGGGGGAGGCGGTGAAGCTTTCTTT. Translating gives CASSLYGGGGEAFF.

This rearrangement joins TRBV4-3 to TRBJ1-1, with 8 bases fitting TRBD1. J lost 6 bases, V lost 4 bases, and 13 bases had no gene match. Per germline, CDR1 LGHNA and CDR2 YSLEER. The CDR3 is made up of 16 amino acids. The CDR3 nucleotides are TGCGCCAGCAGCCGAGGCCAGGGGGCAACGGGCGCTGAAGCTTTCTTT. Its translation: CASSRGQGATGAEAFF.

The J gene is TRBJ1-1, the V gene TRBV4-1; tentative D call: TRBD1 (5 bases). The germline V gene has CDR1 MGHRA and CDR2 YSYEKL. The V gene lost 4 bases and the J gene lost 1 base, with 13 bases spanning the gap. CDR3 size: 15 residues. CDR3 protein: CASSRTGLPNTEAFF. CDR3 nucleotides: TGCGCCAGCAGCCGAACGGGACTGCCGAACACTGAAGCTTTCTTT.

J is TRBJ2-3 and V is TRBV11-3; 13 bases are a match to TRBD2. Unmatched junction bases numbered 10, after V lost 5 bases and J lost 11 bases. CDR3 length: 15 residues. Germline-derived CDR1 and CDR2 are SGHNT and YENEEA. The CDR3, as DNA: TGTGCCAGCAGCGGAAACACGGGACTAGCGGGGTTGCAGTATTTT. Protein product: CASSGNTGLAGLQYF.

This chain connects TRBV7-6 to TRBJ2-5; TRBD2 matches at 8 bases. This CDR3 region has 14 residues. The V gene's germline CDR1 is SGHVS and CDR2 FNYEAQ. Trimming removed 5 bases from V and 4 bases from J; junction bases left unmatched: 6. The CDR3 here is CASSERGGRETQYF. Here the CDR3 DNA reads TGTGCCAGCAGCGAACGGGGGGGCAGAGAGACCCAGTACTTC.

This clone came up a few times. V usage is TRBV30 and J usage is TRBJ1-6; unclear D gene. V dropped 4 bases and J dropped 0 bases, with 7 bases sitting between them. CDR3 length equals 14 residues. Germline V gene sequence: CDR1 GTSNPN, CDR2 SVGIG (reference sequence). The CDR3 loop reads CAWTWSSYNSPLHF. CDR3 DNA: TGTGCCTGGACTTGGAGCTCCTATAATTCACCCCTCCACTTT.

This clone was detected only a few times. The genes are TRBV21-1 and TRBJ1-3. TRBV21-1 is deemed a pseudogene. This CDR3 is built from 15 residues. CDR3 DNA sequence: TGTGCCAGCAGCAAAGGCAGGGAGGTATCACTCGCCATATATTTT. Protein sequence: CASSKGREVSLAIYF.

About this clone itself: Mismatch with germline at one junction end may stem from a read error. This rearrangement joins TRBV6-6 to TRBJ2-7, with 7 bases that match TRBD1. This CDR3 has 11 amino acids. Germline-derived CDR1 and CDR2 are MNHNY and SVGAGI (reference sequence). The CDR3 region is CASSGDRDRDF. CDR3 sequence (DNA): TGTGCCAGCAGTGGCGACAGGGATAGGGACTTC.

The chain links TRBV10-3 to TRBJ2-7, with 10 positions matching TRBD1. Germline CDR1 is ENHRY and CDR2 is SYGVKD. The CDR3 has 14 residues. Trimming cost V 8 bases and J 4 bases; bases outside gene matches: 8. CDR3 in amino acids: CAISVPGQGYEQYF. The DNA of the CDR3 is TGTGCCATCTCCGTACCGGGACAGGGGTACGAGCAGTACTTC.

CDR3: CASSQDRGSYNEQFF. CDR3 nucleotide sequence: TGTGCCAGCAGCCAAGACAGGGGGTCCTACAATGAGCAGTTCTTC. The chain uses TRBV4-2 and TRBJ2-1, with 7 bases lining up with TRBD1. This CDR3 spans 15 amino acids. With 0 bases clipped from V and 1 base from J, the junction kept 0 bases outside the gene matches. From germline, CDR1 is LGHNA and CDR2 YNFKEQ.

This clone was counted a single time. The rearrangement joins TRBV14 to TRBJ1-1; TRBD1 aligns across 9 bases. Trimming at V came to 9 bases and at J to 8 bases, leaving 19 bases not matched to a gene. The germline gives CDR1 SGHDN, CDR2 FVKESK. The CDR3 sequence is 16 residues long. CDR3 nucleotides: TGTGCCAGTTCTCGTTCCGGGACAGGGATAACAAAGGAAGCTTTCTTT. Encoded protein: CASSRSGTGITKEAFF.

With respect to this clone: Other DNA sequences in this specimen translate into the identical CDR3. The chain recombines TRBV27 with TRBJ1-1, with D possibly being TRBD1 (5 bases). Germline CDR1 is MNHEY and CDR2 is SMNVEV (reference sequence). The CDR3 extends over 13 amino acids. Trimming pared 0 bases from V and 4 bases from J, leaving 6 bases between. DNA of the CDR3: TGTGCCAGCAGTTTATCCGGGGGCACTGAAGCTTTCTTT. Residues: CASSLSGGTEAFF.

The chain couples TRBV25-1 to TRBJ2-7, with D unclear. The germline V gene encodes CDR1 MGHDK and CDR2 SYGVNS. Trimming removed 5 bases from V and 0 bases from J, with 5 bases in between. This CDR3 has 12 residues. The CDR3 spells CASSRGSYEQYF. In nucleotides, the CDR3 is TGTGCCAGCAGTAGAGGCTCCTACGAGCAGTACTTC.

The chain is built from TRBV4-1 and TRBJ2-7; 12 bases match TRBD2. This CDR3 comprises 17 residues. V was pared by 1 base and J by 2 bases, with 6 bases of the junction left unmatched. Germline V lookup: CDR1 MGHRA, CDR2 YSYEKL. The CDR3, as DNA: TGCGCCAGCAGCCAAGGAACTAGCGGGGGGTTCCCCTACGAGCAGTACTTC. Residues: CASSQGTSGGFPYEQYF.

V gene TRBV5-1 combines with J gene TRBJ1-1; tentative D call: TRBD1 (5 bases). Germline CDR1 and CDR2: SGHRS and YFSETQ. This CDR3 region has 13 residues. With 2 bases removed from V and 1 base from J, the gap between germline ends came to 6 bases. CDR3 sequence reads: CASSFGQNTEAFF. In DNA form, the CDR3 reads TGCGCCAGCAGCTTCGGACAGAACACTGAAGCTTTCTTT.

CDR3 nucleotide sequence: TGTGCCAGCAGTCGAGGACAGGGCTACCAAGAGACCCAGTACTTC. Amino acid sequence: CASSRGQGYQETQYF. J is TRBJ2-5 and V is TRBV7-2; 8 positions agree with TRBD1. V lost 6 bases and J lost 0; bases outside the gene matches: 6. Germline-derived CDR1 and CDR2 are SGHTA and FQGNSA. This CDR3 contains 15 residues.

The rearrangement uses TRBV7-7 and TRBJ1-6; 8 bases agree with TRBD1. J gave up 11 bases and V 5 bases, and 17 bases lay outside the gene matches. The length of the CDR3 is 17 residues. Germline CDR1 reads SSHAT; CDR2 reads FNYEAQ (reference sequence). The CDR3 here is CASSPRDRYESSAPLHF. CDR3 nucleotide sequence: TGTGCCAGCAGCCCCCGGGACAGGTATGAGTCATCTGCACCCCTCCACTTT.

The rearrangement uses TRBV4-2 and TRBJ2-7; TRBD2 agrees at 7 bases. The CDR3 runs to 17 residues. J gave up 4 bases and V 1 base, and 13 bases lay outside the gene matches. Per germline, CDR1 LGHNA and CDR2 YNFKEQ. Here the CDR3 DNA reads TGTGCCAGCAGCCAAGTGGCTGGGGGGGACGGGAGTTACGAGCAGTACTTC. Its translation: CASSQVAGGDGSYEQYF.

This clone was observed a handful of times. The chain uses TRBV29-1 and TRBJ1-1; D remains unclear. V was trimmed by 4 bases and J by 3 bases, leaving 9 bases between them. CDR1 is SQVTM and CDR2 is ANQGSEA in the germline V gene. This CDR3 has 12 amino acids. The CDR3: CSVVLVDTEAFF. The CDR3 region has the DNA TGCAGCGTTGTGTTGGTAGACACTGAAGCTTTCTTT.

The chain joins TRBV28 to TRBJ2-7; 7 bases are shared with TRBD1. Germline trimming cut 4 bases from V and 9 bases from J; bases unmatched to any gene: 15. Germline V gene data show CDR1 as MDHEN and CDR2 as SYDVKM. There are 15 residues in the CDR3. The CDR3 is CASSSPTGPISGQYF. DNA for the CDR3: TGTGCCAGCAGTTCGCCGACAGGGCCGATTAGTGGGCAGTACTTC.

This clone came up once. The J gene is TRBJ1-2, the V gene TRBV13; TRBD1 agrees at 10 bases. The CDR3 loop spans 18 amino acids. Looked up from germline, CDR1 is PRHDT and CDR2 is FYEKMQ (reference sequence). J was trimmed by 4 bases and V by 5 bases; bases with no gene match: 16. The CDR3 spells CASSPRGTGVNTRYGYTF. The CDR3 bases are TGTGCCAGCAGCCCCCGAGGGACAGGGGTTAATACGCGCTATGGCTACACCTTC. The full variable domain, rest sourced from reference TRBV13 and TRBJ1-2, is AAGVIQSPRHLIKEKRETATLKCYPIPRHDTVYWYQQGPGQDPQFLISFYEKMQSDKGSIPDRFSAQQFSDYHSELNMSSLELGDSALYFCASSPRGTGVNTRYGYTFGSGTRLTVV.

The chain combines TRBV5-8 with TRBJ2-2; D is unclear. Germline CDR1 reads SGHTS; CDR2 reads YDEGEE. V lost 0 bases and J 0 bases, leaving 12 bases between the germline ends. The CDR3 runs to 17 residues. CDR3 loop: CASSLVFGSANTGELFF. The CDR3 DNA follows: TGTGCCAGCAGCTTGGTATTTGGCAGTGCGAACACCGGGGAGCTGTTTTTT. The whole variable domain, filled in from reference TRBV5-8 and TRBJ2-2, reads EAGVTQSPTHLIKTRGQQATLRCSPISGHTSVYWYQQALGLGLQFLLWYDEGEERNRGNFPPRFSGRQFPNYSSELNVNALELEDSALYLCASSLVFGSANTGELFFGEGSRLTVL.

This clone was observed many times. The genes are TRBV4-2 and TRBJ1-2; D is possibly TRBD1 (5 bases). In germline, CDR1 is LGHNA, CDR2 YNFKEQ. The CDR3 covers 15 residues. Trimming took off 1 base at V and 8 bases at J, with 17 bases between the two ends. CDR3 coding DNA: TGTGCCAGCAGCCAAGTAGAGGGCGGGGCCAGCGGCTACACCTTC. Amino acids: CASSQVEGGASGYTF.

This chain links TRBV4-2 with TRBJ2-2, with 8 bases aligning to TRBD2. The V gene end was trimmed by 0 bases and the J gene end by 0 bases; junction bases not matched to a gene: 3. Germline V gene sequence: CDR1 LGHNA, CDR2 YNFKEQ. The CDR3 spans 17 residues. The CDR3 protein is CASSQDSGVANTGELFF. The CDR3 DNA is TGTGCCAGCAGCCAAGATAGCGGGGTCGCGAACACCGGGGAGCTGTTTTTT.